A selection of T cell receptor beta chains follows, all from one sample in a study of early T cells in non-severe SARS-CoV-2 infection. TCRdb itself ran the 5' RACE reads through MiXCR, one entry per CDR3 protein. The sample yields fewer than 30,000 distinct CDR3 sequences, 6% seen once. This specimen was whole blood, taken at baseline. Receptors were obtained from an adult who was a healthcare worker with PCR-confirmed SARS-CoV-2 infection or an uninfected control (not recorded which). CDR3s include the opening cysteine and the closing phenylalanine or tryptophan. The D gene is left open where the match is weak. Clone size appears in some rows only: once, few, many, or a class for an expanded clone.

j_gene,d_gene,len,v_gene,abundance,CDR3nt,CDR3aa
TRBJ1-2,TRBD1,15,TRBV7-2,many,TGTGCCAGCAGCATCCGAATAACAGGGGCGAAAGGCTACACCTTC,CASSIRITGAKGYTF
TRBJ1-5,-,13,TRBV12-5,many,TGTGCTAGTGGTTTGGTGGTCAATCAGCCCCAGCATTTT,CASGLVVNQPQHF
TRBJ1-1,-,11,TRBV3-1,many,TGTGCCAGCAGCCAAAGCACTGAAGCTTTCTTT,CASSQSTEAFF
TRBJ1-5,-,14,TRBV18,many,TGTGCCAGCTCACCCGGGCTTAGCAATCAGCCCCAGCATTTT,CASSPGLSNQPQHF
TRBJ2-1,-,13,TRBV2,many,TGTGCCAGCAAAGGACTCATCCGGATTGAGCAGTTCTTC,CASKGLIRIEQFF
TRBJ1-1,-,13,TRBV18,-,TGTGCCAGCTCACCACTGCGGGGTACTGAAGCTTTCTTT,CASSPLRGTEAFF
TRBJ2-5,TRBD1,14,TRBV7-3,many,TGTGCCAGCAGCCTACAGGGGGGCCAAGAGACCCAGTACTTC,CASSLQGGQETQYF
TRBJ2-1,-,12,TRBV20-1,many,TGCAGTGCCAGCCCACCCAACAATGAGCAGTTCTTC,CSASPPNNEQFF
TRBJ1-2,-,14,TRBV12-3/TRBV12-4,many,TGTGCCAGCAGTTCCTCCAGGGGTGTGTATGGCTACACCTTC,CASSSSRGVYGYTF
TRBJ1-4,TRBD1,12,TRBV7-6,few,TGTGCCAGCAGCACCCGACAGGGCACTTATATCTTT,CASSTRQGTYIF
TRBJ2-2,-,17,TRBV7-9,many,TGTGCCAGCAGCTCCCGCTCGGGCGGGTCGAACACCGGGGAGCTGTTTTTT,CASSSRSGGSNTGELFF
TRBJ2-1,-,12,TRBV24-1,many,TGTGCCACCAGTGACCTTTACAATGAGCAGTTCTTC,CATSDLYNEQFF
TRBJ2-1,TRBD1,17,TRBV9,many,TGTGCCAGCAGCGTAGCTACGGCAGGGGGCGCCCACAATGAGCAGTTCTTC,CASSVATAGGAHNEQFF
TRBJ2-1,TRBD1,16,TRBV10-3,many,TGTGCCATCAGTGAGCCAGCCGGGACAGGGGGCAATGAGCAGTTCTTC,CAISEPAGTGGNEQFF
TRBJ2-2,-,18,TRBV7-6,-,TGTGCCAGCAGCCCCGGCGTCTGGGGGCGAGTATCGTCCGGGGAGCTGTTTTTT,CASSPGVWGRVSSGELFF
TRBJ1-2,-,13,TRBV12-3/TRBV12-4,many,TGTGCCAGCAGGGCGGGTCTCCGAGGCGACTACACCTTC,CASRAGLRGDYTF
TRBJ1-3,TRBD1,20,TRBV12-3/TRBV12-4,many,TGTGCCAGCAGCCCCTTGGGGGACAGGGGCTTTCTAGAAACTGGAAACACCATATATTTT,CASSPLGDRGFLETGNTIYF